The entry that follows covers one T cell receptor beta chain sequence. Using immunoSEQ multiplex PCR, the repertoire was profiled, and TCRdb retains in-frame clones only, with some absent. Here the sample spans about 60,000 clones, about nine tenths being singletons. These data belong to a study of blood T cell repertoires in COVID-19. About the research overall: Acute and convalescent COVID-19 specimens originated in the United States, Italy and Spain. From T cells, B-cell-depleted T cells, or PBMCs came the material, which was cDNA or gDNA.

CDR1 and CDR2 from the germline V gene are SGHAT and FQNNGV. The J segment lost 4 bases and the V segment lost 2 bases, leaving 7 bases of the junction unmatched. This CDR3 comprises 17 residues. This receptor was obtained from a human donor in a cohort sampled during active COVID-19. The J gene is TRBJ2-2, the V gene TRBV11-2, with 10 bases that match TRBD1. Material for sequencing was peripheral blood. CDR3 residues: CASSLRRDRGFTGELFF. CDR3 in DNA: TGTGCCAGCAGCTTAAGGCGGGACAGGGGTTTCACCGGGGAGCTGTTTTTT. The complete variable domain, with remaining parts taken from reference TRBV11-2 and TRBJ2-2, reads EAGVAQSPRYKIIEKRQSVAFWCNPISGHATLYWYQQILGQGPKLLIQFQNNGVVDDSQLPKDRFSAERLKGVDSTLKIQPAKLEDSAVYLCASSLRRDRGFTGELFFGEGSRLTVL.